One and the same sample provided the 31 T cell receptor beta chains below, sequenced in a study of neoadjuvant anti-PD-1 for oral cavity cancer. Produced via immunoSEQ multiplex PCR; TCRdb's table is partial and in-frame only. Here the sample spans tens of thousands of clones, more than 65% being singletons. The sample was PBMCs, taken before nivolumab (anti-PD-1) treatment. The source is a person aged 35-79 years with oral cavity squamous cell carcinoma.

This clone has a single count. The rearrangement links TRBV7-9 to TRBJ2-1; 9 nucleotides match TRBD1. Germline-derived CDR1 and CDR2 are SEHNR and FQNEAQ (reference sequence). The V gene end was trimmed by 5 bases and the J gene end by 7 bases; junction bases not matched to a gene: 6. CDR3 length: 14 residues. CDR3 DNA: TGTGCCAGCAGCCCCGGGACAGGGAATAATGAGCAGTTCTTC. This translates into CASSPGTGNNEQFF.

The rearrangement links TRBV19 to TRBJ2-7; 10 nucleotides line up with TRBD2. J was trimmed by 3 bases and V by 5 bases; bases with no gene match: 7. Germline lookup yields CDR1 LNHDA and CDR2 SQIVND (reference sequence). This CDR3 is 15 amino acids long. The CDR3 sequence: CASSPRTSGFYEQYF. The CDR3 DNA follows: TGTGCCAGTAGTCCGCGGACTAGCGGATTCTACGAGCAGTACTTC.

This chain connects TRBV7-8 to TRBJ2-2, with a possible D match to TRBD2 (6 bases). There are 14 residues in the CDR3. Germline CDR1 is SGHVS and CDR2 is FQNEAQ. The V and J ends lost 4 bases and 8 bases respectively, with 14 bases between them. CDR3 residues: CASSYTSTSGELFF. The CDR3 bases are TGTGCCAGCAGCTATACTAGCACAAGTGGGGAGCTGTTTTTT.

The rearrangement links TRBV7-2 to TRBJ2-7; D is ambiguous. V shed 1 base and J shed 6 bases, with 10 bases lying between them. The CDR3 is 13 residues long. Germline V gene sequence: CDR1 SGHTA, CDR2 FQGNSA. CDR3 sequence (DNA): TGTGCCAGCAGCTTAGGAGAGTCCACCGAGCAGTACTTC. The encoded protein is CASSLGESTEQYF. The full variable domain, rest sourced from reference TRBV7-2 and TRBJ2-7, is GAGVSQSPSNKVTEKGKDVELRCDPISGHTALYWYRQSLGQGLEFLIYFQGNSAPDKSGLPSDRFSAERTGGSVSTLTIQRTQQEDSAVYLCASSLGESTEQYFGPGTRLTVT.

V and J are TRBV19 and TRBJ2-6; a possible D gene is TRBD1 (5 bases). CDR3 length: 18 residues. Germline V CDR1 and CDR2: LNHDA, SQIVND (reference sequence). Trimming stripped 4 bases from V and 0 bases from J, with 16 bases between. The CDR3 nucleotides are TGTGCCAGTAGTACCTCGGCAGGGTCACCCTCTGGGGCCAACGTCCTGACTTTC. The encoded protein is CASSTSAGSPSGANVLTF.

The rearrangement joins TRBV2 to TRBJ1-4; a weak D match, TRBD1 (5 bases). Trimming left V 3 bases short and J 7 bases short, with 12 bases between. Germline assignment: CDR1 SNHLY and CDR2 FYNNEI. This CDR3 spans 14 amino acids. The CDR3 loop is CASSDRDGGEKLFF. The CDR3 nucleotides are TGTGCCAGCAGTGACAGGGACGGAGGTGAAAAACTGTTTTTT. The full variable domain, with the rest looked up from reference TRBV2 and TRBJ1-4, is EPEVTQTPSHQVTQMGQEVILRCVPISNHLYFYWYRQILGQKVEFLVSFYNNEISEKSEIFDDQFSVERPDGSNFTLKIRSTKLEDSAMYFCASSDRDGGEKLFFGSGTQLSVL.

Note on this clone: This CDR3 is also generated by other DNA sequences in the sample. The chain has TRBV18 and TRBJ2-5, with no clear D. The CDR3 runs 11 residues. Germline V CDR1 and CDR2: KGHSH, LQKENI. The V gene lost 3 bases and the J gene lost 3 bases, with 2 bases spanning the gap. The CDR3 protein is CASSPKETQYF. The CDR3 nucleotides are TGTGCCAGCTCACCTAAAGAGACCCAGTACTTC.

The chain couples TRBV23-1 to TRBJ1-2, with 8 bases that match TRBD1. TRBV23-1 is an ORF; its function is uncertain. The CDR3 sequence is 14 residues long. The junction had 6 bases not matched to a gene; V was cut back by 7 bases and J by 2 bases. The CDR3 reads CASTSRQGNYGYTF. The CDR3 DNA reads as TGCGCCAGCACGTCGCGACAGGGGAACTATGGCTACACCTTC.

The gene calls are TRBV5-1 and TRBJ2-1, with 9 bases that match TRBD1. Germline V CDR1 and CDR2: SGHRS, YFSETQ. The CDR3 contains 14 residues. The V gene end was trimmed by 3 bases and the J gene end by 6 bases; junction bases not matched to a gene: 4. The CDR3 nucleotides read TGCGCCAGCAGCTCCTACAGGGGGCGCAATGAGCAGTTCTTC. Amino acids: CASSSYRGRNEQFF. The full variable domain, its missing parts supplied by reference TRBV5-1 and TRBJ2-1, is KAGVTQTPRYLIKTRGQQVTLSCSPISGHRSVSWYQQTPGQGLQFLFEYFSETQRNKGNFPGRFSGRQFSNSRSEMNVSTLELGDSALYLCASSSYRGRNEQFFGPGTRLTVL.

The CDR3 nucleotides are TGTGCCAGCAGCTTGGCGGGCGGATACTATGGCTACACCTTC. Translation: CASSLAGGYYGYTF. V and J are TRBV5-6 and TRBJ1-2; unclear D gene. V lost 0 bases, J lost 3 bases, and 9 bases lay in between. The CDR3 is 14 amino acids. From germline, CDR1 is SGHDT and CDR2 YYEEEE.

This clone was counted only a few times. The chain joins TRBV4-2 to TRBJ1-1, with TRBD1 matching 7 bases. Germline CDR1 is LGHNA and CDR2 is YNFKEQ. This CDR3 contains 16 residues. V dropped 1 base and J dropped 4; count of bases not matched to a gene: 9. This CDR3 reads CASSQVKRGPGTEAFF. The CDR3 coding sequence is TGTGCCAGCAGCCAAGTTAAGAGGGGGCCTGGCACTGAAGCTTTCTTT.

This clone was seen more than once but under ten times. V gene TRBV11-2 combines with J gene TRBJ1-1, with D perhaps TRBD1 (6 bases). CDR1 and CDR2 (germline): SGHAT, FQNNGV. Trimming pared 5 bases from V and 6 bases from J, leaving 16 bases between. The CDR3 spans 14 residues. CDR3 amino acids: CASSGRTAPSEAFF. The CDR3 DNA reads as TGTGCCAGCAGCGGCAGGACAGCACCATCTGAAGCTTTCTTT.

The J gene is TRBJ2-5, the V gene TRBV21-1; TRBD2 was called by the table and not checked on the DNA. TRBV21-1 is a listed pseudogene. The CDR3 contains 22 residues. CDR3 in DNA: TGTGCCAGCAGCAAAGTTTTAGGAGGAGCAGCGGGAGGGTGTGTCGGGCGAGAGACCCAGTACTTC. As protein: CASSKVLGGAAGGCVGRETQYF.

The rearrangement joins TRBV29-1 to TRBJ2-2, with 8 bases aligning to TRBD2. Per germline, CDR1 SQVTM and CDR2 ANQGSEA. The CDR3 sequence is 15 residues long. Losses at the gene ends were 6 bases for V and 4 bases for J; bases not matched to a gene: 10. The chain's CDR3 is CSVGVAGRATGELFF. The CDR3 region has the DNA TGCAGCGTGGGTGTAGCCGGGAGGGCCACCGGGGAGCTGTTTTTT.

This chain joins TRBV27 and TRBJ2-1; 8 bases are a match to TRBD2. The V gene's germline CDR1 is MNHEY and CDR2 SMNVEV (reference sequence). The CDR3 extends over 15 amino acids. V lost 5 bases, J lost 4 bases, and 7 bases stayed unmatched. In nucleotides, the CDR3 is TGTGCCAGCAGTGCGACTAGCGTTCCTTACAATGAGCAGTTCTTC. Its protein is CASSATSVPYNEQFF.

V and J are TRBV5-6 and TRBJ2-5, with 8 positions matching TRBD1. Germline values: CDR1 SGHDT, CDR2 YYEEEE. The CDR3 covers 12 residues. Losses at the gene ends were 5 bases for V and 7 bases for J; bases not matched to a gene: 4. CDR3 sequence: CASSQGAWTQYF. CDR3 nucleotide sequence: TGTGCCAGCAGTCAGGGGGCTTGGACCCAGTACTTC.

The chain employs TRBV30 and TRBJ1-6, with unresolved D. The CDR3 extends over 17 amino acids. V was shortened by 4 bases and J by 0 bases, with 16 bases between the two germline ends. From germline, CDR1 is GTSNPN and CDR2 SVGIG (reference sequence). CDR3 residues: CAWNGVGDRSYNSPLHF. The CDR3 DNA reads as TGTGCCTGGAACGGCGTCGGGGATCGCTCCTATAATTCACCCCTCCACTTT.

The CDR3 loop is CASKYKNIQYF. The CDR3 DNA is TGTGCCAGTAAATACAAAAACATTCAGTACTTC. The chain joins TRBV19 to TRBJ2-4; no clear D. Trimming stripped 7 bases from V and 3 bases from J, with 4 bases between. Per germline, CDR1 LNHDA and CDR2 SQIVND (reference sequence). The CDR3 loop spans 11 amino acids.

CDR3 in DNA: TGTGCCAGCAGCTTAGAGGGGACTAGATCCTACGAGCAGTACTTC. It translates to CASSLEGTRSYEQYF. This chain joins TRBV7-9 and TRBJ2-7; 8 positions match TRBD2. The J segment lost 1 base and the V segment lost 1 base, leaving 3 bases of the junction unmatched. This CDR3 spans 15 amino acids. Germline V gives CDR1 SEHNR, CDR2 FQNEAQ (reference sequence). The full variable domain, completed using reference TRBV7-9 and TRBJ2-7, is DTGVSQNPRHKITKRGQNVTFRCDPISEHNRLYWYRQTLGQGPEFLTYFQNEAQLEKSRLLSDRFSAERPKGSFSTLEIQRTEQGDSAMYLCASSLEGTRSYEQYFGPGTRLTVT.

A few counts support this clone. V and J are TRBV27 and TRBJ2-3; TRBD2 aligns across 8 bases. This CDR3 contains 13 residues. With 4 bases clipped from V and 7 bases from J, the junction kept 4 bases outside the gene matches. In germline, CDR1 is MNHEY, CDR2 SMNVEV (reference sequence). CDR3 sequence: CASSSAGVYTQYF. CDR3 nucleotide sequence: TGTGCCAGCAGTTCAGCGGGAGTATATACGCAGTATTTT.

The chain recombines TRBV19 with TRBJ2-5; unclear D gene. V lost 0 bases, J lost 4 bases, and 6 bases lay in between. The CDR3 loop spans 13 amino acids. From germline, CDR1 is LNHDA and CDR2 SQIVND (reference sequence). CDR3 nucleotide sequence: TGTGCCAGTAGTATAGATCCGTCAGAGACCCAGTACTTC. Its protein product is CASSIDPSETQYF.

This chain connects TRBV30 to TRBJ2-4; D might be TRBD1 (6 bases). Germline values: CDR1 GTSNPN, CDR2 SVGIG (reference sequence). The CDR3 is 15 residues long. V gave up 0 bases and J gave up 6 bases, with 15 bases separating them. For the CDR3, the DNA is TGTGCCTGGAGTGTAGGTTTACAGGGCGGAAACATTCAGTACTTC. Encoded protein: CAWSVGLQGGNIQYF.

J is TRBJ1-1 and V is TRBV5-4, with 7 bases fitting TRBD1. The germline V gene encodes CDR1 SGHNT and CDR2 YYREEE (reference sequence). The CDR3 consists of 13 residues. After removal of 0 bases from V and 8 bases from J, the junction contained 4 bases not matched to a gene. Written as DNA, the CDR3 is TGTGCCAGCAGCTTGGCCAGGGGGTGGGAAGCTTTCTTT. The encoded protein is CASSLARGWEAFF.

The rearrangement joins TRBV21-1 to TRBJ2-7; the table's D call TRBD1 went unverified against the DNA. TRBV21-1 is a documented pseudogene. The CDR3 runs to 18 residues. CDR3: CASSIYLEALKGGREQYF. CDR3 nucleotide sequence: TGTGCCAGCAGCATATATTTGGAGGCGTTGAAAGGGGGCCGCGAGCAGTACTTC.

V usage is TRBV6-1 and J usage is TRBJ2-2, with a tentative D call TRBD2 (6 bases). V lost 5 bases and J 8 bases, leaving 12 bases between the germline ends. The germline gives CDR1 MNHNS, CDR2 SASEGT. The CDR3 sequence is 13 residues long. CDR3 sequence reads: CASSLIGGGELFF. In DNA form, the CDR3 reads TGTGCCAGCAGTCTGATCGGAGGGGGGGAGCTGTTTTTT.

In this sample, this clone is medium-sized. The V gene is TRBV6-5, the J gene TRBJ1-4; D possibly corresponds to TRBD1 (5 bases). The CDR3 has 14 amino acids. The germline gives CDR1 MNHEY, CDR2 SVGAGI. Deletions cut 6 bases from V and 8 bases from J, with 16 bases between. As DNA, the CDR3 is TGTGCCAGCAGCCCAGGGATCACGGGAGAAAAACTGTTTTTT. Amino acid sequence: CASSPGITGEKLFF.

This chain links TRBV11-2 with TRBJ2-3; D not resolved. This CDR3 region has 15 residues. Germline CDR1 reads SGHAT; CDR2 reads FQNNGV. V dropped 5 bases and J dropped 2 bases, with 14 bases sitting between them. The DNA of the CDR3 is TGTGCCAGCAGCCTTGGTCAGCTTTACACAGATACGCAGTATTTT. Residues: CASSLGQLYTDTQYF.

V is TRBV10-3 and J is TRBJ2-5, with 7 bases aligning to TRBD2. V shed 0 bases and J 9 bases; nucleotides not matched to a gene: 4. Germline V gene data show CDR1 as ENHRY and CDR2 as SYGVKD. The CDR3 covers 13 residues. CDR3 nucleotide sequence: TGTGCCATCAGTGAGTCGGCTAGCGGTGCCCAGTACTTC. It specifies CAISESASGAQYF.

The DNA for the CDR3 is TGTGCCAGCAGCTTAAGGGGTAGCGGGGGCCCCTACAATGAGCAGTTCTTC. It is translated as CASSLRGSGGPYNEQFF. The chain joins TRBV7-8 to TRBJ2-1; 9 bases are a match to TRBD2. Germline V gives CDR1 SGHVS, CDR2 FQNEAQ. The CDR3 is made up of 17 amino acids. The V and J ends lost 2 bases and 2 bases, in that order; junction bases with no gene match: 7.

The chain joins TRBV4-1 to TRBJ2-7; 10 positions agree with TRBD1. V gave up 5 bases and J gave up 5 bases; unmatched junction bases: 15. CDR1 and CDR2 (germline): MGHRA, YSYEKL. The CDR3 has 17 residues. The CDR3 protein is CASSATPTSGTGDEQYF. The CDR3 DNA is TGCGCCAGCAGCGCGACCCCCACCTCCGGGACAGGGGACGAGCAGTACTTC.

This clone was detected only a few times. The chain combines TRBV29-1 with TRBJ1-1, with D unclear. Germline CDR1 and CDR2: SQVTM and ANQGSEA. V was cut by 4 bases and J by 1 base, with 1 base left in between. The CDR3 loop spans 10 amino acids. CDR3 in DNA: TGCAGCGTTGGGAACACTGAAGCTTTCTTT. Translated, it gives CSVGNTEAFF. Looking up the rest from reference TRBV29-1 and TRBJ1-1 gives the full variable domain: SAVISQKPSRDICQRGTSLTIQCQVDSQVTMMFWYRQQPGQSLTLIATANQGSEATYESGFVIDKFPISRPNLTFSTLTVSNMSPEDSSIYLCSVGNTEAFFGQGTRLTVV.